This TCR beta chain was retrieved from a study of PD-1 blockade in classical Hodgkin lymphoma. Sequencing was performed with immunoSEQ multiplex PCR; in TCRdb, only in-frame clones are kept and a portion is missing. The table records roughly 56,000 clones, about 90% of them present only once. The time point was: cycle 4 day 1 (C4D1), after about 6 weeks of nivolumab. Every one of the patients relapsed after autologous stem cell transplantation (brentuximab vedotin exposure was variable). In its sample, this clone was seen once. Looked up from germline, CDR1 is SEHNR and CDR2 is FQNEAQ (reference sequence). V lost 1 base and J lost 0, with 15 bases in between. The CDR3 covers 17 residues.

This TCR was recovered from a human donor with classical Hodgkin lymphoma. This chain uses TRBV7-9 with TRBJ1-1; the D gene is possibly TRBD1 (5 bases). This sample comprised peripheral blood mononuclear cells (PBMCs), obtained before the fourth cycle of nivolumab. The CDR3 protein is CASSLGATASMNTEAFF. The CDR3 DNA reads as TGTGCCAGCAGCTTAGGGGCGACAGCTTCCATGAACACTGAAGCTTTCTTT.